This record covers a single T cell receptor beta chain. It lacks a known antigen. Base qualities were left out, and no much larger clone turns up one base away. The immunoSEQ platform was used for deep TCRbeta sequencing. The study's processing was this. For further analysis, only productive rearrangements were exported out of the immunoSEQ Analyzer. Bulk TCRbeta clonotypes were assigned T cell phenotypes by matching to single-cell RNA+TCR-seq clones sharing the same TCRbeta sequence. Using bulk TCR sequencing data, clone enrichment in tumor was calculated by dividing a clone's tumor frequency by the same clone's PBMC frequency. TCRs were grouped by GLIPH into specificity groups, defined as clusters of distinct TCRs likely recognizing common antigens via shared CDR3 motifs. As stored in TCRdb, this immuneACCESS dataset retains in-frame rearrangements with V and J assigned. A fraction of the clones does not appear; measured against another copy, unresolved V genes explain less than half of the discrepancy, and the remainder lacks a known reason. V, J and clone size reflect that table, while D and trimming were determined from the DNA. This sample is represented by roughly 60,000 clones; around four fifths of them were singletons. The ten biggest clones cover roughly 13% of the sample.

The entry originates in a study of T cells in tumors after PD-1 blockade (dated by TCRdb to about 2019). Regarding the research as a whole: Patients were excluded if they had prior checkpoint blockade, use of systemic immunosuppressants, or recent radiotherapy or other anti-cancer therapy within 4 weeks. Treatment consisted of either cemiplimab 350 mg every 2 weeks or pembrolizumab 200 mg every 3 weeks. A subset of patients also received ongoing daily vismodegib 150 mg during anti-PD-1 treatment. Peripheral blood samples averaged about 120,000 TCR templates (range about 22,000-260,000) and 35,000 to 40,000 unique clonotypes. Paired single-cell RNA and TCR sequencing was performed on site-matched tumors from BCC or SCC patients before and after anti-PD-1 therapy. To compare clonotypes in blood versus tumor, bulk TCR sequencing was run on 10 peripheral blood samples drawn from 5 patients. RECIST version 1.1 was used to assess clinical response.

Beyond this particular receptor, the publication reports: About 41% of tumor TCR clonotypes were detected in blood, and some novel exhausted tumor clones were observed in pre-treatment blood, which was taken as suggesting peripheral recruitment. The source of novel T cell clones was not identified and could include lymphoid organs or rare unexpanded clones within the tumor or its periphery.

The CDR3 starts with the cysteine, ends with the phenylalanine, and has 13 residues. CDR3 DNA only is kept here, 39 bases in frame from base 1. The germline ends are 11 bases apart after V is trimmed by 7 bases and J by 4 bases. In the germline V gene, CDR1 corresponds to LGHNT and CDR2 to FRNRAP. The sample's time point label, in plain terms: before anti-PD-1 therapy. Genomic DNA extracted from tumor biopsies or peripheral blood was used for bulk TCRbeta sequencing, with input ranging from roughly 600 ng to 6,004 ng. Every patient had histologically proven advanced or metastatic basal or squamous cell carcinoma and was a poor candidate for surgical resection. Of the roughly 10 patients in the basal cell carcinoma cohort, eight or nine underwent bulk tumor TCR sequencing.

The specimen was PBMCs, collected before anti-PD-1 treatment. This sequence originates from a human donor with basal cell carcinoma. The sequence links TRBV12-5 to TRBJ1-3; D gene: possibly TRBD1, on 6 matching bases. Here the CDR3 is given as CASDKGGGNTIYF. The nucleotide sequence is given as TGTGCTAGTGACAAGGGGGGAGGAAACACCATATATTTT. This CDR3, with the reference TRBV12-5 and TRBJ1-3 proteins standing in past its ends, gives the full variable domain DARVTQTPRHKVTEMGQEVTMRCQPILGHNTVFWYRQTMMQGLELLAYFRNRAPLDDSGMPKDRFSAEMPDATLATLKIQPSEPRDSAVYFCASDKGGGNTIYFGEGSWLTVV.